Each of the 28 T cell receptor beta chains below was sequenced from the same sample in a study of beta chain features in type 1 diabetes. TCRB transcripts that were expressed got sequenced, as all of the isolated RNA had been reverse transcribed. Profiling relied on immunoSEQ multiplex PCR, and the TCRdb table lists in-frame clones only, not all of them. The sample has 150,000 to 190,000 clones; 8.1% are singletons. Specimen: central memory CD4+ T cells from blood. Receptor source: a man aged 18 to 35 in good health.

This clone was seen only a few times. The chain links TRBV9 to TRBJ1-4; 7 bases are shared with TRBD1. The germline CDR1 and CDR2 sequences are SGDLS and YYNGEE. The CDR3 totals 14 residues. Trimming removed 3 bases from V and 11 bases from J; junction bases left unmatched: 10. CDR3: CASSAGQAAIKLFF. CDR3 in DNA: TGTGCCAGCAGCGCCGGACAGGCGGCGATCAAACTGTTTTTT.

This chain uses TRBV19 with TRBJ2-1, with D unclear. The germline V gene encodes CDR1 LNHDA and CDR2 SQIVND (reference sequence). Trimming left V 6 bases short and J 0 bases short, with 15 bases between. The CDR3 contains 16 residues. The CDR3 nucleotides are TGTGCCAGTAGCCCGACTCCCCAGAGCTCCTACAATGAGCAGTTCTTC. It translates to CASSPTPQSSYNEQFF.

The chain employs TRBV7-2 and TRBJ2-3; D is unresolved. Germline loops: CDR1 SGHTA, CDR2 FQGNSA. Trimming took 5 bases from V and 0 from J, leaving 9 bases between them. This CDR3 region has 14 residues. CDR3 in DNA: TGTGCCAGCAGCCGCGGCTCTAGCACAGATACGCAGTATTTT. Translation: CASSRGSSTDTQYF.

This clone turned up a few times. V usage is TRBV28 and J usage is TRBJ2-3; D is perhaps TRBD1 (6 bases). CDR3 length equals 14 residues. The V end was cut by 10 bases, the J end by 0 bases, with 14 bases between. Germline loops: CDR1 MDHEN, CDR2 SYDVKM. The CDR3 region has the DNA TGTGCCACCTTTAACAGGGCTAGCACAGATACGCAGTATTTT. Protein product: CATFNRASTDTQYF.

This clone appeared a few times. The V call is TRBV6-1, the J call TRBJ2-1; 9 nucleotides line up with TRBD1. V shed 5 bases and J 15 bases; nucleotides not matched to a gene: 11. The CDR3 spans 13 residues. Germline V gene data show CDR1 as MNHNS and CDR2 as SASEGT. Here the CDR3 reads CASSPGTGGVGFF. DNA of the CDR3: TGTGCCAGCAGTCCTGGAACAGGGGGCGTTGGGTTCTTC.

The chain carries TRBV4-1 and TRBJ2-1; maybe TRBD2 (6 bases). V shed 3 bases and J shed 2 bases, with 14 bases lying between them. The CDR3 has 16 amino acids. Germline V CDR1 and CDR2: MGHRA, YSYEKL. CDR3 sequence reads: CASSHQLAETYNEQFF. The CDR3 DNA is TGCGCCAGCAGCCACCAATTAGCGGAAACCTACAATGAGCAGTTCTTC.

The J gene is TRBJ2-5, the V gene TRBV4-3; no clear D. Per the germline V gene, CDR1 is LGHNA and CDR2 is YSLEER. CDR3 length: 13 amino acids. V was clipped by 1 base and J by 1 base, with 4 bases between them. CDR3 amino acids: CASSQGLQETQYF. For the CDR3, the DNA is TGCGCCAGCAGCCAAGGTCTCCAAGAGACCCAGTACTTC.

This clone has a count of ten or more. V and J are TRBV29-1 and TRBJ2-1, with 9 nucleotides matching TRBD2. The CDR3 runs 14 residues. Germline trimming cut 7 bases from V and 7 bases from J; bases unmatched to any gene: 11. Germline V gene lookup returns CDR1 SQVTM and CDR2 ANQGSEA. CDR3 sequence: CSAGRLAGLNEQFF. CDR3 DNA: TGCAGCGCCGGGAGGCTAGCGGGATTAAATGAGCAGTTCTTC.

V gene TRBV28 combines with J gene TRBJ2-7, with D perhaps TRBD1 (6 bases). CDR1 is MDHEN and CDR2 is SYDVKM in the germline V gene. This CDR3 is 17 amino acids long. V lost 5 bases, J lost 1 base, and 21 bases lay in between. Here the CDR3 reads CASSASTYRVGSYEQYF. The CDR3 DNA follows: TGTGCCAGCAGTGCCTCCACTTACAGGGTTGGTTCCTACGAGCAGTACTTC.

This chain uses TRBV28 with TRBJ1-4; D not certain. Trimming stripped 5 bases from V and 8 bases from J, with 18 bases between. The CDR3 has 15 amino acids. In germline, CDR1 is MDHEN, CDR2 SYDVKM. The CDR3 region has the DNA TGTGCCAGCAGTGCCGCGGGAGAAAGTAGGGAAAAACTGTTTTTT. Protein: CASSAAGESREKLFF.

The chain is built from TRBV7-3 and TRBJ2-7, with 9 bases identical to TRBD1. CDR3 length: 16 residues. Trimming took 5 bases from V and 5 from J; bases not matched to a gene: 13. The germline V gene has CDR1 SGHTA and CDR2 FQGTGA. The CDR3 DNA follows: TGTGCCAGCAGCGCCTCCTCCGGGACAGGGTCCAACGAGCAGTACTTC. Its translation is CASSASSGTGSNEQYF.

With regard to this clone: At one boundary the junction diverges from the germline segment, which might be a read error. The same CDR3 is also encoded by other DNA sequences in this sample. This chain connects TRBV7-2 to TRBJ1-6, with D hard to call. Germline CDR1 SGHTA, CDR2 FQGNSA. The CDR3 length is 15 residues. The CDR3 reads CASSLVGPPNSPLHF. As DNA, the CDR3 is TGTGCCAGCAGCTTAGTTGGGCCTCCTAATTCGCCCCTCCACTTT.

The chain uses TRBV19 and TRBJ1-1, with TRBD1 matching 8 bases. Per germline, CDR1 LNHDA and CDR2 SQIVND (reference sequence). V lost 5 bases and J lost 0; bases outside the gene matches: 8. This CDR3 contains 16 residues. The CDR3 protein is CASSPGTGYMNTEAFF. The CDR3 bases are TGTGCCAGTAGTCCCGGGACAGGCTACATGAACACTGAAGCTTTCTTT. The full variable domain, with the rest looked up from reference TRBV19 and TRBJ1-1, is DGGITQSPKYLFRKEGQNVTLSCEQNLNHDAMYWYRQDPGQGLRLIYYSQIVNDFQKGDIAEGYSVSREKKESFPLTVTSAQKNPTAFYLCASSPGTGYMNTEAFFGQGTRLTVV.

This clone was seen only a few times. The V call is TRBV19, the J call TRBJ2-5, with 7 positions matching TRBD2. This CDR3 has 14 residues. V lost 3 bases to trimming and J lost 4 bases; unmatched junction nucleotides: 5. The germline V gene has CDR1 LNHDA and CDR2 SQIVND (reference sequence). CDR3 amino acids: CASSITGGLETQYF. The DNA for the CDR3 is TGTGCCAGTAGTATTACGGGAGGTTTAGAGACCCAGTACTTC. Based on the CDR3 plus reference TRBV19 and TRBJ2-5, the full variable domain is DGGITQSPKYLFRKEGQNVTLSCEQNLNHDAMYWYRQDPGQGLRLIYYSQIVNDFQKGDIAEGYSVSREKKESFPLTVTSAQKNPTAFYLCASSITGGLETQYFGPGTRLLVL.

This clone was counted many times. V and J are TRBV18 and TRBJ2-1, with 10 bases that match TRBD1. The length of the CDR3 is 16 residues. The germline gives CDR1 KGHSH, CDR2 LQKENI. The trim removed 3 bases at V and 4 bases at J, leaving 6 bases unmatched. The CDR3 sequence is CASSPGTGASYNEQFF. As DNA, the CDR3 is TGTGCCAGCTCACCGGGGACAGGGGCATCGTACAATGAGCAGTTCTTC.

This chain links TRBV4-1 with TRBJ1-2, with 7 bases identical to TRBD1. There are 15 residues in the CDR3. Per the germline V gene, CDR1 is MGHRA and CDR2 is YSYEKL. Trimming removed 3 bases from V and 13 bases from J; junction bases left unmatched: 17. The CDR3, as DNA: TGCGCCAGCAGCCAGGCTGGACAGGCCGGGCGTTATTTCACCTTC. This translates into CASSQAGQAGRYFTF.

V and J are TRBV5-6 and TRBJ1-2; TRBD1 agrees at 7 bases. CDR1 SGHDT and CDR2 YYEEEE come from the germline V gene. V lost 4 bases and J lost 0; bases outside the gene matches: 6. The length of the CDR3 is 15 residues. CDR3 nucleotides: TGTGCCAGCAGCCTGGACGACAGGGCTAACTATGGCTACACCTTC. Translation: CASSLDDRANYGYTF.

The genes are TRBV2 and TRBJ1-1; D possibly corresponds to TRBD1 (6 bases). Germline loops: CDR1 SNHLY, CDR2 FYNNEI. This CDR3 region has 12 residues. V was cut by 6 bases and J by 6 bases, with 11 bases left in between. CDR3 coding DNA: TGTGCCAGCAGCGTCACAGGGTCTGAAGCTTTCTTT. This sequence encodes CASSVTGSEAFF.

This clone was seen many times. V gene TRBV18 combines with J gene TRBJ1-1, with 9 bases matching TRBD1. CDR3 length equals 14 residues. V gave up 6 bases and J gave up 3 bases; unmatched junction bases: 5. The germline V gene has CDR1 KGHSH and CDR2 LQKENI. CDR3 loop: CASSDGQGYTEAFF. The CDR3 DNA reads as TGTGCCAGCTCGGACGGACAGGGGTACACTGAAGCTTTCTTT.

For the CDR3, the DNA is TGTGCCACCAGGGTGATATCCGGAGAGACCCAGTACTTC. The encoded protein is CATRVISGETQYF. The rearrangement joins TRBV5-8 to TRBJ2-5; D may be TRBD1 (5 bases). Germline V gene data show CDR1 as SGHTS and CDR2 as YDEGEE. With 9 bases removed from V and 4 bases from J, the gap between germline ends came to 16 bases. This CDR3 has 13 residues.

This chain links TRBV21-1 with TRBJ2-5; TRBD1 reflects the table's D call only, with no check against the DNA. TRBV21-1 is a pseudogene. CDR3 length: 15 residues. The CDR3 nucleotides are TGTGCCAGCAGCAAAGATGGCAGTATTGGGCAGACCCAGTACTTC. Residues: CASSKDGSIGQTQYF.

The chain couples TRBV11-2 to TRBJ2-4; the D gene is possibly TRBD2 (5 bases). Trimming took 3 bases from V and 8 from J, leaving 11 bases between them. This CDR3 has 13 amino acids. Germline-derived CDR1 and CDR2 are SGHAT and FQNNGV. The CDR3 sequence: CASSLRERDIQYF. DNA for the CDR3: TGTGCCAGCAGCTTGAGGGAGAGGGACATTCAGTACTTC.

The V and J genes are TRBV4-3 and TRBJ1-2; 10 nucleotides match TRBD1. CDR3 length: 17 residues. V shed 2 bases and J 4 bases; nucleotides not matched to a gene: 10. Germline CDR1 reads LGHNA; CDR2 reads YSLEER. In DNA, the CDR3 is TGCGCCAGCAGCCAAAAAAGCACCGGGACAGGGGCCTATGGCTACACCTTC. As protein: CASSQKSTGTGAYGYTF.

CDR3 bases: TGTGCCAGCAGTTTGGTCCAGGGATCGGATGGCTACACCTTC. It codes for CASSLVQGSDGYTF. The chain employs TRBV28 and TRBJ1-2; tentative D call: TRBD1 (5 bases). The V end was cut by 3 bases, the J end by 6 bases, with 14 bases between. CDR1 is MDHEN, CDR2 SYDVKM, per germline. This CDR3 is 14 amino acids long.

The CDR3 DNA follows: TGTGCCAGCAGTACGGGAAGACAAGAGACCCAGTACTTC. Translation: CASSTGRQETQYF. The chain combines TRBV6-5 with TRBJ2-5; tentatively, D is TRBD2 (5 bases). The germline CDR1 and CDR2 sequences are MNHEY and SVGAGI. Trimming shortened V by 5 bases and J by 2 bases, and 9 bases separated the two germline ends. This CDR3 contains 13 residues.

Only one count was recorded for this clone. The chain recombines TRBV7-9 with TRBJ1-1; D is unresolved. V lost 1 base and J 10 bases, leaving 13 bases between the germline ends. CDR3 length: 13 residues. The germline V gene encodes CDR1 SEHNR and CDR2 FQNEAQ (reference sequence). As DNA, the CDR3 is TGTGCCAGCAGCTTAGGGATGGACTATGGAGCTTTCTTT. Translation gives CASSLGMDYGAFF.

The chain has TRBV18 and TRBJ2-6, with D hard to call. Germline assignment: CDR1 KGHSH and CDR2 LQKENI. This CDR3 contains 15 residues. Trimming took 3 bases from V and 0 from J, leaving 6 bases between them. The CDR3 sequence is CASSPQVSGANVLTF. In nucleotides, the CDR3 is TGTGCCAGCTCACCTCAGGTCTCTGGGGCCAACGTCCTGACTTTC.

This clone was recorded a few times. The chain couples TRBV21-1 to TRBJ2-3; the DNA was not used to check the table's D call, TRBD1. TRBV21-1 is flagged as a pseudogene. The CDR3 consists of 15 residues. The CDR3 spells CASTFPDRGTDTQYF. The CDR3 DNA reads TGTGCCAGCACCTTTCCCGACAGGGGCACAGATACGCAGTATTTT.